This T cell receptor beta chain appears in the sequencing data of a study of identical twins (dated by TCRdb to 2016 to 2017). Describing the broader study: To test whether fetal clonotypes persist, the study used deep sequencing on TCR alpha and beta repertoires from monozygotic twins, unrelated adults of various ages, and cord blood. To rule out contamination, replicate twin experiments were performed at different times with different library preparation protocols.

To prepare the library, 5' RACE was applied. Data came from an Illumina HiSeq 2000. Template switching added a universal primer binding site, and the final cDNA carried a unique molecular identifier that allowed TCR cDNA molecules to be counted accurately. First-strand cDNA for TCR alpha and beta chains was synthesized from specific primers in the conserved constant-segment region. To control for contamination, every cDNA library carried two barcodes: a SMART-Mk sample barcode plus Illumina barcodes. Two successive PCR steps introduced TruSeq adapter sequences along with Illumina sample barcodes. Sequencing of the TCR alpha and beta cDNA libraries was done on the Illumina HiSeq platform using custom primers. On the authors' methods: MiGEC processed the raw reads to extract unique molecular identifiers, while MiXCR was used to determine the CDR3 positions. For each individual, recombination models were inferred using an EM algorithm with the repgenHMM and IGoR tools. Shared clonotypes were analyzed with the tcR package in R, and sharing was normalized by the product of cloneset sizes. To study raw recombination without the effects of thymic and clonal selection, out-of-frame nonproductive sequences were analyzed. The public reads were run again by TCRdb, first through fastp at Q25 and then through MiXCR, and only productive beta chains were kept. Identical CDR3 proteins give one entry, which carries the most common genes and DNA. TCRdb assigned the V and J calls; the authors' analysis was not used. The sample table records some 760,000 distinct CDR3 sequences; 18% of these occur just once. In total, the top ten clones hold over 10% of the sample.

This clonotype appeared many times. Its antigen specificity is not known. Within one base of it there is no much larger clone, and no base qualities were kept. Every donor was a healthy Caucasian. The twin cohort consisted of three pairs of female monozygotic twins, all aged roughly 18 to 30 years. The RNA used for TCR libraries was isolated from peripheral blood mononuclear cells. General conclusions and limits of the study: Out-of-frame TCR alpha sequences shared between twins showed an excess of low generation-probability sequences compared with coincidental sharing between unrelated individuals. The excess sharing between twins in beta out-of-frame sequences was weaker because fewer shared sequences reduced the signal-to-noise ratio. In monozygotic twins, recombination models systematically underestimated out-of-frame TCR alpha sharing, but the models matched the sharing seen between unrelated individuals. Invariant T cells such as MAIT and iNKT could partly confound zero-insertion analyses, although diverse VJ usage argued against such confounding for most clonotypes. Conclusions relied on cross-sectional statistical analysis, since the same donors could not be followed over many years. Abundant cord blood beta clonotypes carried fewer insertions; young adult naive repertoires showed a weaker similar trend, while memory repertoires showed none.

This sample was shared with a second study, whose subject was T cells expressing NK-cell markers. The second study also describes: Seven or eight donors provided sorted CD3+CD56+NKG2C+, CD3+CD56+NKG2C- and CD3+CD56-NKG2C+ T-cell subsets, whose TCR beta-chain repertoires were profiled. Among the eight sequenced donors, only one was HCMV-seronegative, while the other seven were HCMV-seropositive. To restrict sorting to alphabetaTCR-expressing T cells, an anti-gammadeltaTCR antibody was added in several experiments. In more than 5 donors, the dominant CD3+CD56+NKG2C+ clonotypes ranked among the top 10 CD8+ clonotypes, making up about 1.0-7.5% of CD8+ T cells. Those dominant clonotypes were again the most abundant among CD3+CD56-NKG2C+ cells in a handful of donors, at about 28.3-60.1%. Whether the expanded NKG2C-expressing T cell clones were specific for HCMV antigens remained unclear. The study sequenced eight donors, all healthy volunteers chosen at random: three men and five women. HCMV serostatus was determined by detecting HCMV-specific IgG in serum with a commercial ELISA kit. For several donors, bulk peripheral blood T-cell repertoires were also sequenced from unsorted PBMC. MIGEC was used to demultiplex reads and group the reads by UMI, and MiTCR was used to assemble and quantify clonotypes. To exclude erroneous sequences, any TCR cDNA sequence not supported by at least two reads was discarded. The tcR package was used for downstream repertoire analysis, and clonotypes were matched between fractions using CDR3 nucleotide sequence together with V segment. VDJmatch was used to annotate antigen specificity against VDJdb, with one amino acid substitution in CDR3 allowed.

The sample consisted of PBMCs. This sequence originates from a woman between 18 and 29 years old in good health.

The CDR3 amino acid sequence is: CASSPYAGYVRSDNYEQYF. The DNA sequence is TGTGCCAGCAGCCCGTACGCCGGGTACGTACGCTCGGACAACTACGAGCAGTACTTC. The sequence is built from TRBV9 and TRBJ2-7, with a tentative D gene TRBD1 over 5 matching bases. The trim is 4 bases for V and 3 bases for J, with a gap of 29 bases between the germline ends. Counted from cysteine to phenylalanine, this CDR3 has 19 amino acids. Only the CDR3 part of the read is kept: 57 bases, read in frame from the first base. Reading the germline V gene gives CDR1 SGDLS and CDR2 YYNGEE.